These 32 T cell receptor beta chains were all obtained from the same sample, sequenced in a study of Ad26.COV2.S vaccination and SARS-CoV-2 variants. Treatment: around 19 received Ad26.COV2.S at low or high dose, single or two shots; five or six received placebo; per-sample allocation not given. The investigators took samples on day 63 after the first vaccine or placebo injection. The repertoire was sequenced with immunoSEQ multiplex PCR; TCRdb's copy has only in-frame clones and lacks some. Among 440,000 or so clones listed, about 90% were seen once. Sequencing was performed on peripheral blood, taken in a trial of Ad26.COV2.S vaccine versus placebo. The receptors shown here come from a person aged 18-65 years who received the Ad26.COV2.S COVID-19 vaccine or a placebo.

The chain has TRBV29-1 and TRBJ2-7; D unclear. Germline-derived CDR1 and CDR2 are SQVTM and ANQGSEA. V lost 4 bases and J 0 bases, leaving 10 bases between the germline ends. The CDR3 runs to 13 residues. CDR3 loop: CSVGHGLSYEQYF. The CDR3 region has the DNA TGCAGCGTTGGGCACGGGCTCTCCTACGAGCAGTACTTC.

The genes are TRBV5-1 and TRBJ2-7; 10 bases are shared with TRBD1. This CDR3 region has 15 residues. Germline CDR1 reads SGHRS; CDR2 reads YFSETQ. V lost 5 bases and J lost 2; bases outside the gene matches: 7. The CDR3 region has the DNA TGCGCCAGCAGTCCTCAGGGACAGGGGACCTACGAGCAGTACTTC. This translates into CASSPQGQGTYEQYF.

The chain links TRBV10-3 to TRBJ2-1; D may be TRBD2 (6 bases). Trimming took off 10 bases at V and 4 bases at J, with 11 bases between the two ends. The CDR3 is made up of 12 amino acids. Germline V gives CDR1 ENHRY, CDR2 SYGVKD. The CDR3 DNA follows: TGTGCCACTGGGGGGTTATACAATGAGCAGTTCTTC. Translation: CATGGLYNEQFF.

V usage is TRBV6-1 and J usage is TRBJ1-2, with D perhaps TRBD1 (6 bases). This CDR3 spans 15 amino acids. V gave up 1 base and J gave up 2 bases, with 11 bases separating them. The germline V gene has CDR1 MNHNS and CDR2 SASEGT. The chain's CDR3 is CASSEVTGNNYGYTF. The CDR3 DNA follows: TGTGCCAGCAGTGAAGTGACAGGAAACAACTATGGCTACACCTTC.

The chain links TRBV27 to TRBJ2-7; the match to TRBD2 covers 10 bases. Germline CDR1 MNHEY, CDR2 SMNVEV (reference sequence). The J segment lost 0 bases and the V segment lost 6 bases, leaving 5 bases of the junction unmatched. The CDR3 loop spans 15 amino acids. CDR3 loop: CASRAASGSSYEQYF. The CDR3 coding sequence is TGTGCCAGCAGGGCGGCTAGCGGGAGCTCCTACGAGCAGTACTTC.

The V and J genes are TRBV7-9 and TRBJ2-7, with D hard to call. Germline CDR1 reads SEHNR; CDR2 reads FQNEAQ (reference sequence). V shed 2 bases and J shed 5 bases, with 16 bases lying between them. This CDR3 has 15 residues. The CDR3 DNA reads as TGTGCCAGCAGCTTATCGGTCGACCGTAGGGACGAGCAGTACTTC. Its translation: CASSLSVDRRDEQYF.

This clone was seen only once. The J gene is TRBJ1-2, the V gene TRBV20-1; D is ambiguous. The V gene's germline CDR1 is DFQATT and CDR2 SNEGSKA (reference sequence). This CDR3 region has 11 residues. Trimming took 0 bases from V and 8 from J, leaving 7 bases between them. CDR3 in amino acids: CSARDLWGYTF. Here the CDR3 DNA reads TGCAGTGCTAGAGATCTCTGGGGCTACACCTTC.

The chain carries TRBV5-1 and TRBJ2-5; 9 bases align to TRBD1. Per the germline V gene, CDR1 is SGHRS and CDR2 is YFSETQ. CDR3 size: 15 residues. Losses at the gene ends were 4 bases for V and 4 bases for J; bases not matched to a gene: 8. The CDR3 DNA sequence: TGCGCCAGCAGCCCAACAGGACAGGGGACAGAGACCCAGTACTTC. Translation: CASSPTGQGTETQYF.

The chain employs TRBV2 and TRBJ2-1; no clear D gene. Germline assignment: CDR1 SNHLY and CDR2 FYNNEI. Between the trimmed V and J ends, which lost 7 bases and 10 bases, there was a span of 8 bases. The CDR3 sequence is 10 residues long. DNA for the CDR3: TGTGCCAGCATTAGTGGAGAGCAGTTCTTC. As protein: CASISGEQFF.

The chain carries TRBV6-2 or TRBV6-3 and TRBJ2-3, with a possible D match to TRBD2 (5 bases). The V and J ends lost 0 bases and 2 bases respectively, with 12 bases between them. The CDR3 extends over 16 amino acids. Germline assignment: CDR1 MNHEY and CDR2 SVGEGT. CDR3 in DNA: TGTGCCAGCAGTTACTCGAAAACGGGGATCACAGATACGCAGTATTTT. The encoded protein is CASSYSKTGITDTQYF.

The chain employs TRBV2 and TRBJ2-3; 14 nucleotides match TRBD2. The germline gives CDR1 SNHLY, CDR2 FYNNEI. Trimming took 6 bases from V and 3 from J; bases not matched to a gene: 2. The CDR3 length is 15 residues. Here the CDR3 DNA reads TGTGCCAGCAGACGGACTAGCGGGAGGACAGATACGCAGTATTTT. Its protein product is CASRRTSGRTDTQYF.

This chain uses TRBV11-2 with TRBJ2-5; D gene unclear. The CDR3 contains 14 residues. CDR1 and CDR2 from the germline V gene are SGHAT and FQNNGV. V was trimmed by 3 bases and J by 2 bases, leaving 10 bases between them. Written as DNA, the CDR3 is TGTGCCAGCAGCTTGGGTGCAGGACAAGAGACCCAGTACTTC. Its protein product is CASSLGAGQETQYF. The complete variable domain, with remaining parts taken from reference TRBV11-2 and TRBJ2-5, reads EAGVAQSPRYKIIEKRQSVAFWCNPISGHATLYWYQQILGQGPKLLIQFQNNGVVDDSQLPKDRFSAERLKGVDSTLKIQPAKLEDSAVYLCASSLGAGQETQYFGPGTRLLVL.

The V call is TRBV7-9, the J call TRBJ2-3; TRBD2 is a possible D gene (5 bases). Germline V gives CDR1 SEHNR, CDR2 FQNEAQ (reference sequence). Trimming left V 3 bases short and J 5 bases short, with 9 bases between. CDR3 length: 13 amino acids. The CDR3 region has the DNA TGTGCCAGCAGCTTTGGAGGTGAAGATACGCAGTATTTT. As protein: CASSFGGEDTQYF.

For this clone: The junction does not match germline at one end; this may be a read error. CDR3: CASREDGTGKGTEAFF. The CDR3 DNA follows: TGTGCCAGCAGGGAAGACGGGACAGGGAAGGGCACTGAAGCTTTCTTT. The rearrangement links TRBV2 to TRBJ1-1, with 9 bases that match TRBD1. Germline V gene lookup returns CDR1 SNHLY and CDR2 FYNNEI. The CDR3 has 16 amino acids.

This sequence joins TRBV28 and TRBJ2-1, with D perhaps TRBD1 (6 bases). Trimming pared 8 bases from V and 6 bases from J, leaving 14 bases between. Germline lookup yields CDR1 MDHEN and CDR2 SYDVKM. The CDR3 contains 13 residues. The CDR3 loop is CASLSGTPNEQFF. The DNA of the CDR3 is TGTGCCAGCCTTTCCGGGACACCCAATGAGCAGTTCTTC.

This rearrangement joins TRBV6-5 to TRBJ2-5, with 9 bases fitting TRBD2. The CDR3 runs 14 residues. The V gene's germline CDR1 is MNHEY and CDR2 SVGAGI. V trimming: 6 bases; J trimming: 4 bases; junction bases outside the gene matches: 6. Here the CDR3 reads CASSNSGSSETQYF. The DNA for the CDR3 is TGTGCCAGCAGCAATAGCGGGAGTTCAGAGACCCAGTACTTC.

The chain uses TRBV5-4 and TRBJ1-1; D unclear. This CDR3 spans 12 amino acids. Germline V CDR1 and CDR2: SGHNT, YYREEE (reference sequence). Trimming removed 1 base from V and 1 base from J, with 2 bases in between. CDR3: CASSLWNTEAFF. The DNA of the CDR3 is TGTGCCAGCAGCTTGTGGAACACTGAAGCTTTCTTT.

The rearrangement links TRBV28 to TRBJ2-5; weak D call: TRBD2 (5 bases). Germline V gene lookup returns CDR1 MDHEN and CDR2 SYDVKM. Trimming removed 4 bases at V and 5 bases at J, with 11 bases between. There are 13 residues in the CDR3. CDR3 sequence reads: CASSSAPGETQYF. Written as DNA, the CDR3 is TGTGCCAGCAGTTCGGCCCCGGGGGAGACCCAGTACTTC.

V is TRBV7-9 and J is TRBJ2-1; 10 nucleotides agree with TRBD2. V lost 5 bases to trimming and J lost 9 bases; unmatched junction nucleotides: 16. Germline V gives CDR1 SEHNR, CDR2 FQNEAQ (reference sequence). The CDR3 sequence is 17 residues long. The CDR3 loop reads CASSPPVEREGLSEQFF. CDR3 DNA sequence: TGTGCCAGCAGCCCTCCCGTGGAGCGGGAGGGTCTGAGTGAGCAGTTCTTC.

This clone has at least ten counts. The rearrangement uses TRBV2 and TRBJ1-5; a weak D match, TRBD1 (6 bases). Trimming took off 7 bases at V and 7 bases at J, with 20 bases between the two ends. The CDR3 sequence is 15 residues long. CDR1 SNHLY and CDR2 FYNNEI come from the germline V gene. The CDR3: CASTGHGGSGQPQHF. The CDR3 DNA reads TGTGCCAGCACGGGACACGGGGGCTCCGGGCAGCCCCAGCATTTT.

This sequence joins TRBV19 and TRBJ2-2, with D unclear. Germline assignment: CDR1 LNHDA and CDR2 SQIVND (reference sequence). The CDR3 is made up of 14 amino acids. V lost 3 bases and J 2 bases, leaving 7 bases between the germline ends. CDR3 DNA sequence: TGTGCCAGTAGTATTAAAGGTAACACCGGGGAGCTGTTTTTT. It codes for CASSIKGNTGELFF.

The chain carries TRBV27 and TRBJ2-7; D is possibly TRBD2 (5 bases). The length of the CDR3 is 15 residues. CDR1 MNHEY and CDR2 SMNVEV come from the germline V gene (reference sequence). Trimming shortened V by 0 bases and J by 4 bases, and 13 bases separated the two germline ends. The CDR3 reads CASSLSEDRVYEQYF. The CDR3 nucleotides are TGTGCCAGCAGTTTATCGGAGGATAGGGTTTACGAGCAGTACTTC.

The rearrangement links TRBV19 to TRBJ2-3, with D tentatively TRBD2 (6 bases). The germline V gene has CDR1 LNHDA and CDR2 SQIVND (reference sequence). The CDR3 runs 15 residues. V was shortened by 3 bases and J by 0 bases, with 10 bases between the two germline ends. The CDR3 loop is CASSIIAASTDTQYF. The CDR3 region has the DNA TGTGCCAGTAGTATTATAGCGGCAAGCACAGATACGCAGTATTTT.

The chain joins TRBV11-3 to TRBJ2-1, with unresolved D. The germline V gene has CDR1 SGHNT and CDR2 YENEEA. This CDR3 has 12 amino acids. V gave up 0 bases and J gave up 8 bases, with 5 bases separating them. The CDR3 DNA is TGTGCCAGCAGCTTAGAGGGCGATGAGCAGTTCTTC. Residues: CASSLEGDEQFF. Full variable domain (remainder filled in from reference TRBV11-3 and TRBJ2-1): EAGVVQSPRYKIIEKKQPVAFWCNPISGHNTLYWYLQNLGQGPELLIRYENEEAVDDSQLPKDRFSAERLKGVDSTLKIQPAELGDSAVYLCASSLEGDEQFFGPGTRLTVL.

The chain joins TRBV7-2 to TRBJ2-7; a possible D gene is TRBD1 (6 bases). V was cut by 5 bases and J by 4 bases, with 15 bases left in between. Per germline, CDR1 SGHTA and CDR2 FQGNSA. The CDR3 spans 14 residues. The CDR3 region is CASSPTQGWYEQYF. In DNA form, the CDR3 reads TGTGCCAGCAGCCCCACCCAGGGGTGGTACGAGCAGTACTTC.

This clone appeared once. V usage is TRBV28 and J usage is TRBJ1-1; no clear D gene. Germline CDR1 reads MDHEN; CDR2 reads SYDVKM. The CDR3 consists of 13 residues. Between the trimmed V and J ends, which lost 3 bases and 3 bases, there was a span of 8 bases. The CDR3 region is CASSFPPHTEAFF. CDR3 sequence (DNA): TGTGCCAGCAGTTTCCCCCCCCACACTGAAGCTTTCTTT.

This clone occurred a few times. This rearrangement joins TRBV7-2 to TRBJ1-5; D unclear. V dropped 3 bases and J dropped 2 bases, with 11 bases sitting between them. The CDR3 length is 15 residues. The germline V gene has CDR1 SGHTA and CDR2 FQGNSA. The CDR3 region has the DNA TGTGCCAGCAGCTTTTATAACGGAGGCAATCAGCCCCAGCATTTT. This codes for CASSFYNGGNQPQHF.

About this clone itself: Distinct nucleotide sequences in the sample also encode this CDR3. The chain couples TRBV27 to TRBJ2-7, with D uncertain. The CDR3 covers 13 residues. Per germline, CDR1 MNHEY and CDR2 SMNVEV (reference sequence). V gave up 2 bases and J gave up 1 base, with 6 bases separating them. The CDR3 DNA sequence: TGTGCCAGCAGTTTAGCCGGGTCCTACGAGCAGTACTTC. It specifies CASSLAGSYEQYF.

The J gene is TRBJ2-1, the V gene TRBV10-3, with 8 bases that match TRBD2. This CDR3 has 15 residues. Losses at the gene ends were 3 bases for V and 5 bases for J; bases not matched to a gene: 6. Germline CDR1 is ENHRY and CDR2 is SYGVKD. In DNA form, the CDR3 reads TGTGCCATCAGTGAAGGTCAACTAGCGGACAATGAGCAGTTCTTC. The encoded protein is CAISEGQLADNEQFF.

The gene calls are TRBV29-1 and TRBJ1-1; D gene ambiguous. The CDR3 loop spans 14 amino acids. V was shortened by 1 base and J by 0 bases, with 9 bases between the two germline ends. CDR1 and CDR2 from the germline V gene are SQVTM and ANQGSEA. The CDR3 bases are TGCAGCGTTGAAGGGGCTGGGATGAACACTGAAGCTTTCTTT. Protein: CSVEGAGMNTEAFF.

The rearrangement links TRBV23-1 to TRBJ1-2; TRBD1 is a possible D gene (6 bases). TRBV23-1 is known as an ORF, though its function is uncertain. CDR3 size: 16 residues. Trimming shortened V by 6 bases and J by 6 bases, and 23 bases separated the two germline ends. Here the CDR3 reads CASSQGAGVCMDGYTF. The CDR3 DNA reads as TGCGCCAGCAGCCAAGGGGCAGGGGTTTGTATGGATGGCTACACCTTC.

This clone was detected a few times. The DNA of the CDR3 is TGTGCCATCAGCCTTGGGACTAGCGGGAGTCAGGAGACCCAGTACTTC. Its translation is CAISLGTSGSQETQYF. V gene TRBV10-3 combines with J gene TRBJ2-5; 14 bases map to TRBD2. The CDR3 totals 16 residues. With 6 bases clipped from V and 5 bases from J, the junction kept 8 bases outside the gene matches. Germline V gene data show CDR1 as ENHRY and CDR2 as SYGVKD.